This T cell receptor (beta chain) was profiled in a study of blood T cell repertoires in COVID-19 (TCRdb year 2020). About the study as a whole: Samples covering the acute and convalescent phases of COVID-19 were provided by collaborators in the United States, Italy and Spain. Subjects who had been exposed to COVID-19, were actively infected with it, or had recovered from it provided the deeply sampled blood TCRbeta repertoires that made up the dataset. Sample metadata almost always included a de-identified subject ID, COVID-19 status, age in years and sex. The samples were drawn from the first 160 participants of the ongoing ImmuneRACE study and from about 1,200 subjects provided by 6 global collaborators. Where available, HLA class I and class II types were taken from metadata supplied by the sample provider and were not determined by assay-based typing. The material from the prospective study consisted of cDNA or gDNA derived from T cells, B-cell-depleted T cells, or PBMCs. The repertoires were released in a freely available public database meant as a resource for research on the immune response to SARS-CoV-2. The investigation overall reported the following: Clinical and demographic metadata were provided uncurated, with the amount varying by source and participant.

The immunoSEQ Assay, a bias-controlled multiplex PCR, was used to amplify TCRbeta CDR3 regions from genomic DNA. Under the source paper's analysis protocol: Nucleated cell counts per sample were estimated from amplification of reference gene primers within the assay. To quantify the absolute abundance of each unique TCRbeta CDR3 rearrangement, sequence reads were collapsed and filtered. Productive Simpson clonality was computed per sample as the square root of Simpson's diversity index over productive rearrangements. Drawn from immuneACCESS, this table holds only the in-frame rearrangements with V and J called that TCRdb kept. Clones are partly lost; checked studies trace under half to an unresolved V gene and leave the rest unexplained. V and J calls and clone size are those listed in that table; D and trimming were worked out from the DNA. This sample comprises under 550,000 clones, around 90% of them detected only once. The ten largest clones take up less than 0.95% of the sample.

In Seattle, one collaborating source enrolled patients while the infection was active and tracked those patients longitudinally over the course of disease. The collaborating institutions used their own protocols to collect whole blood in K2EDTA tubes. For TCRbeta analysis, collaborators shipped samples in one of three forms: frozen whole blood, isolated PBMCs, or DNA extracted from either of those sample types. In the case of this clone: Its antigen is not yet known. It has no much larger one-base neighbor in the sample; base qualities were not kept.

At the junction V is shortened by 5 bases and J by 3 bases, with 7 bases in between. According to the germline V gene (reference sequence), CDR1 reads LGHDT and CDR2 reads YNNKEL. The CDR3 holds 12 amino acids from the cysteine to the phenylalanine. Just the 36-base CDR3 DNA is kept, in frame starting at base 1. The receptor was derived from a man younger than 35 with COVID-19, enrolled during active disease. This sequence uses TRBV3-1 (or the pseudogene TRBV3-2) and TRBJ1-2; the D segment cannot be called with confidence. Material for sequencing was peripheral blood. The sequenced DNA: TGTGCCAGCAGCGGACTTGACTATGGCTACACCTTC. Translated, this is CASSGLDYGYTF.